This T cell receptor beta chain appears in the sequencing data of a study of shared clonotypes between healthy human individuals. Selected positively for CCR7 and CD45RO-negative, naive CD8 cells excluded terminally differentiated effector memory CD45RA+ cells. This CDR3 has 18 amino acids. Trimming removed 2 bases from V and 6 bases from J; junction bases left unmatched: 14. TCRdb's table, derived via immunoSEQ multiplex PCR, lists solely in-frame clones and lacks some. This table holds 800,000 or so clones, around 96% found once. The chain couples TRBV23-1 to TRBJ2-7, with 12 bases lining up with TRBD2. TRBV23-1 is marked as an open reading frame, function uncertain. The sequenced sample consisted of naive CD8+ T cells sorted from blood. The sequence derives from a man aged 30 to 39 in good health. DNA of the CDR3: TGCGCCAGCAGTCAAACGGGTTTAACTAGCGGGAGGTCAGGCGAGCAGTACTTC. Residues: CASSQTGLTSGRSGEQYF.